This TCR beta chain was identified during a study of metastatic and nonmetastatic thyroid tumors. The wider study: A comparison of repertoires was made across blood and tumor or nodule tissue from malignant and benign thyroid patients.

Many counts were recorded for this clone. No patient received treatment before thyroid surgery. TCRdb redid the clone calls on the PCR reads using MiXCR. The table includes almost 25,000 clones, around 15% detected once. V was clipped by 4 bases and J by 3 bases; unmatched bases: 12. Germline assignment: CDR1 MGHDK and CDR2 SYGVNS. This CDR3 region has 16 residues. The sequence came from a female donor with papillary thyroid cancer or a benign thyroid nodule (not recorded which). Some clones in this sample may be carry-over from other donors' samples. The rearrangement links TRBV25-1 to TRBJ2-7; 7 bases match TRBD2. Sequenced sample: blood. The CDR3 loop is CASSGGREPLRYEQYF. In DNA form, the CDR3 reads TGTGCCAGCAGTGGAGGGCGGGAGCCCCTACGCTACGAGCAGTACTTC.